This T cell receptor (beta chain) was profiled in a study of breast tumors, draining lymph nodes, adjacent tissues. Study results and caveats: Compared with basal-like, luminal-like tumors shared significantly more repertoire with nontumor tissue. The data were judged consistent with most tumor T cells coming from lymph node and expanding in tumor. Tumor TCR diversity was below lymph nodes but above nontumor tissue.

TCRdb redid the calling of the multiplex PCR reads with MiXCR, one entry per CDR3 protein. The repertoire holds more than 250,000 distinct CDR3 sequences, with 30% as singletons. Worth noting for this clonotype: What it binds is unknown.

The germline V gene encodes CDR1 MNHEY and CDR2 SMNVEV (reference sequence). The CDR3 loop spans 13 amino acids. The V and J ends lost 5 bases and 4 bases respectively, with 12 bases between them. The lymph nodes were axillary draining lymph nodes from breast cancer patients. The clonotype comes from a female donor with breast cancer. Some clones in this sample may be carry-over from other donors' samples. Sample: axillary lymph node tissue. The chain uses TRBV27 and TRBJ2-7; no clear D gene. The CDR3 nucleotides read TGTGCCAGCAGTCGTCACTTGGGTTACGAGCAGTACTTC. Protein: CASSRHLGYEQYF.